Below, 32 T cell receptor beta chains from the same sample are listed, as sequenced in a study of T cell repertoires in cytomegalovirus infection. TCRdb used MiXCR to reprocess the reads, holding one entry per CDR3 protein. Found here are 250,000 to 300,000 distinct CDR3 sequences, around 25% of them singletons; the top ten hold approximately 14%. The sequencing sample was made of PBMCs. Every receptor here comes from a human donor in good health (CMV status not recorded). Some clones in this sample may be carry-over from other donors' samples.

J is TRBJ1-5 and V is TRBV30, with D possibly being TRBD1 (6 bases). CDR1 and CDR2 (germline): GTSNPN, SVGIG (reference sequence). The CDR3 is 14 residues long. With 0 bases removed from V and 5 bases from J, the gap between germline ends came to 11 bases. The DNA of the CDR3 is TGTGCCTGGAGTGTACAGGGTATGTATCAGCCCCAGCATTTT. Protein sequence: CAWSVQGMYQPQHF.

V usage is TRBV4-1 and J usage is TRBJ2-5, with a weak D call TRBD1 (5 bases). CDR3 size: 12 residues. Between the trimmed V and J ends, which lost 2 bases and 5 bases, there was a span of 6 bases. Germline lookup yields CDR1 MGHRA and CDR2 YSYEKL. For the CDR3, the DNA is TGCGCCAGCAGCCAACCAGGGGAGACCCAGTACTTC. Protein sequence: CASSQPGETQYF.

This clonotype was counted between two and nine times. The J gene is TRBJ1-1, the V gene TRBV28; D unresolved. Germline CDR1 MDHEN, CDR2 SYDVKM. The CDR3 contains 14 residues. V was clipped by 7 bases and J by 4 bases, with 16 bases between them. CDR3 residues: CASTLGGLGTEAFF. CDR3 bases: TGTGCCAGCACCCTGGGTGGGCTGGGCACTGAAGCTTTCTTT. The variable domain in full, with the rest retrieved from reference TRBV28 and TRBJ1-1, is DVKVTQSSRYLVKRTGEKVFLECVQDMDHENMFWYRQDPGLGLRLIYFSYDVKMKEKGDIPEGYSVSREKKERFSLILESASTNQTSMYLCASTLGGLGTEAFFGQGTRLTVV.

This clonotype occurred a few times. The chain couples TRBV7-8 to TRBJ1-1; maybe TRBD1 (5 bases). V gave up 10 bases and J gave up 7 bases, with 16 bases separating them. This CDR3 is 12 amino acids long. Germline V gene sequence: CDR1 SGHVS, CDR2 FQNEAQ. The CDR3 here is CATGRSRGEAFF. The CDR3 DNA follows: TGTGCCACCGGGCGTAGTAGGGGTGAAGCTTTCTTT.

This clonotype was seen ten or more times. The J gene is TRBJ2-1, the V gene TRBV7-2; no clear D. V was clipped by 5 bases and J by 15 bases, with 14 bases between them. The CDR3 is made up of 11 amino acids. CDR1 and CDR2 from the germline V gene are SGHTA and FQGNSA. CDR3 residues: CASSQAHDRFF. CDR3 bases: TGTGCCAGCAGCCAGGCACATGATAGGTTCTTC.

V usage is TRBV6-8 and J usage is TRBJ2-5; D not resolved. Trimming removed 0 bases from V and 0 bases from J, with 8 bases in between. Germline V lookup: CDR1 MNHGY, CDR2 SAAAGT. The CDR3 is made up of 15 amino acids. The CDR3 DNA follows: TGTGCCAGCAGTTACTCGCACCAGTACCAAGAGACCCAGTACTTC. Protein product: CASSYSHQYQETQYF.

This clonotype was detected ten times or more. The chain links TRBV7-2 to TRBJ2-1, with 13 bases lining up with TRBD2. CDR1 SGHTA and CDR2 FQGNSA come from the germline V gene. CDR3 size: 16 residues. J gave up 9 bases and V 2 bases, and 7 bases lay outside the gene matches. Here the CDR3 DNA reads TGTGCCAGCAGCTTAACCCTGGGACTAGCGGGAATTGAGCAGTTCTTC. Translation: CASSLTLGLAGIEQFF.

The rearrangement links TRBV6-6 to TRBJ2-1, with 13 bases identical to TRBD2. V lost 6 bases and J lost 10; bases outside the gene matches: 6. Germline-derived CDR1 and CDR2 are MNHNY and SVGAGI (reference sequence). CDR3 length: 14 amino acids. CDR3 nucleotide sequence: TGTGCCAGCAGAACTAGCGGGGGGGCCGTGGAGCAGTTCTTC. It is translated as CASRTSGGAVEQFF.

With respect to this clonotype: A much larger clone differs from this one at a single base, so this may be a read error. The chain links TRBV7-2 to TRBJ2-1, with 7 bases lining up with TRBD2. This CDR3 spans 19 amino acids. The ends lost 2 bases at V and 1 base at J; junction bases unmatched: 14. The germline V gene encodes CDR1 SGHTA and CDR2 FQGNSA. In DNA form, the CDR3 reads TGTGCCAGCAGCTTACGAGGGGTTGGGGCGGGAGTTTCCTACAATGAGCAGTTCTTC. It specifies CASSLRGVGAGVSYNEQFF.

This clonotype was picked up many times. V and J are TRBV7-2 and TRBJ2-3, with TRBD2 matching 8 bases. This CDR3 is built from 14 residues. Losses at the gene ends were 5 bases for V and 6 bases for J; bases not matched to a gene: 7. The germline gives CDR1 SGHTA, CDR2 FQGNSA. The CDR3 DNA reads as TGTGCCAGCAGCCCTTTTAGCGGGATGGATACGCAGTATTTT. This encodes CASSPFSGMDTQYF.

The chain carries TRBV7-8 and TRBJ1-2, with no clear D. V was cut by 5 bases and J by 4 bases, with 14 bases left in between. The CDR3 spans 14 residues. Germline loops: CDR1 SGHVS, CDR2 FQNEAQ. CDR3 region: CASSRGFDFYGYTF. In DNA, the CDR3 is TGTGCCAGCAGCCGGGGTTTTGATTTCTATGGCTACACCTTC.

In its sample, this clonotype was seen a few times. The chain employs TRBV7-2 and TRBJ2-5, with 8 bases identical to TRBD2. V shed 5 bases, J shed 5 bases, and the junction held 7 bases outside the gene matches. The V gene's germline CDR1 is SGHTA and CDR2 FQGNSA. This CDR3 spans 14 amino acids. CDR3: CASSLETSAETQYF. Here the CDR3 DNA reads TGTGCCAGCAGCCTAGAGACTAGCGCCGAGACCCAGTACTTC.

This clonotype was seen a handful of times. The chain links TRBV2 to TRBJ1-5; possible D gene TRBD1, 5 bases. The ends were cut back, 6 bases at V and 2 bases at J, with 11 bases in the middle. The V gene's germline CDR1 is SNHLY and CDR2 FYNNEI. The CDR3 loop spans 14 amino acids. The CDR3 nucleotides read TGTGCCAGCAGGGCGGGCAGGGGCAATCAGCCCCAGCATTTT. It specifies CASRAGRGNQPQHF.

This clonotype was recorded a few times. CDR3 DNA sequence: TGTGCCAGCAGCTCCACAGGGTTACAACTCTCTGGAAACACCATATATTTT. It encodes CASSSTGLQLSGNTIYF. V gene TRBV28 combines with J gene TRBJ1-3; D is perhaps TRBD1 (6 bases). CDR3 length: 17 residues. Germline CDR1 MDHEN, CDR2 SYDVKM. V gave up 6 bases and J gave up 0 bases, with 18 bases separating them.

This clonotype was counted between two and nine times. The chain has TRBV20-1 and TRBJ2-2; 8 nucleotides line up with TRBD1. The ends lost 0 bases at V and 8 bases at J; junction bases unmatched: 8. CDR1 is DFQATT and CDR2 is SNEGSKA in the germline V gene (reference sequence). This CDR3 has 15 residues. The CDR3 region is CSARDLQGARGELFF. The CDR3 nucleotides read TGCAGTGCTAGAGATTTGCAGGGGGCGAGGGGGGAGCTGTTTTTT.

This clonotype was detected ten times or more. The chain is built from TRBV6-2 or TRBV6-3 and TRBJ2-6; 7 bases fit TRBD1. V lost 0 bases and J lost 4; bases outside the gene matches: 6. CDR1 MNHEY and CDR2 SVGEGT come from the germline V gene. This CDR3 region has 17 residues. CDR3 sequence (DNA): TGTGCCAGCAGTTACTCGTTGACAGGGAGCGGGGCCAACGTCCTGACTTTC. Residues: CASSYSLTGSGANVLTF.

This clonotype was found a few times. The rearrangement uses TRBV30 and TRBJ2-7, with TRBD1 matching over 10 bases. Per the germline V gene, CDR1 is GTSNPN and CDR2 is SVGIG (reference sequence). The CDR3 has 12 residues. Unmatched junction bases numbered 2, after V lost 4 bases and J lost 5 bases. CDR3 in DNA: TGTGCCTGGACCGGGACAGGGGACGAGCAGTACTTC. Encoded protein: CAWTGTGDEQYF.

The rearrangement links TRBV7-2 to TRBJ2-3; D uncertain. There are 11 residues in the CDR3. The germline V gene encodes CDR1 SGHTA and CDR2 FQGNSA. Trimming left V 4 bases short and J 11 bases short, with 10 bases between. For the CDR3, the DNA is TGTGCCAGCAGCTCGACTCCCCGGCAGTATTTT. This codes for CASSSTPRQYF.

The gene calls are TRBV7-6 and TRBJ1-2; 8 bases are shared with TRBD1. J lost 4 bases, V lost 4 bases, and 5 bases had no gene match. This CDR3 is built from 14 residues. Germline assignment: CDR1 SGHVS and CDR2 FNYEAQ. The CDR3 reads CASSSDRGTYGYTF. In nucleotides, the CDR3 is TGTGCCAGCAGCTCCGACAGGGGTACCTATGGCTACACCTTC.

The chain links TRBV7-2 to TRBJ2-4; 10 bases fit TRBD1. V lost 1 base, J lost 3 bases, and 0 bases stayed unmatched. The germline V gene has CDR1 SGHTA and CDR2 FQGNSA. The CDR3 sequence is 15 residues long. The CDR3 reads CASSLGDRGKNIQYF. CDR3 bases: TGTGCCAGCAGCTTAGGGGACAGGGGCAAAAACATTCAGTACTTC.

This clonotype came up a few times. This chain uses TRBV6-1 with TRBJ2-2, with D hard to call. This CDR3 spans 14 amino acids. V shed 0 bases and J shed 6 bases, with 8 bases lying between them. Germline V gene data show CDR1 as MNHNS and CDR2 as SASEGT. In DNA, the CDR3 is TGTGCCAGCAGTGAAGCTCGGAGTCCCGGGGAGCTGTTTTTT. Translating it yields CASSEARSPGELFF.

The rearrangement links TRBV18 to TRBJ2-1; D unresolved. Germline CDR1 is KGHSH and CDR2 is LQKENI. The CDR3 is 16 amino acids. V was clipped by 2 bases and J by 0 bases, with 11 bases between them. The CDR3 DNA reads as TGTGCCAGCTCACCATCTTTCCAGAGCTCCTACAATGAGCAGTTCTTC. It codes for CASSPSFQSSYNEQFF. Combining the CDR3 with reference TRBV18 and TRBJ2-1 gives the whole variable domain NAGVMQNPRHLVRRRGQEARLRCSPMKGHSHVYWYRQLPEEGLKFMVYLQKENIIDESGMPKERFSAEFPKEGPSILRIQQVVRGDSAAYFCASSPSFQSSYNEQFFGPGTRLTVL.

V gene TRBV25-1 combines with J gene TRBJ2-7; D gene uncertain. The ends were cut back, 3 bases at V and 5 bases at J, with 11 bases in the middle. CDR3 length equals 13 residues. The germline gives CDR1 MGHDK, CDR2 SYGVNS. The CDR3 loop reads CASSDLGRDEQYF. As DNA, the CDR3 is TGTGCCAGCAGTGATCTCGGACGGGACGAGCAGTACTTC.

The chain carries TRBV7-2 and TRBJ1-5; D is unclear. V lost 7 bases to trimming and J lost 4 bases, with 14 bases between them. The CDR3 length is 14 residues. Germline loops: CDR1 SGHTA, CDR2 FQGNSA. In DNA, the CDR3 is TGTGCCAGCAACCTATATGGTCGGAATCAGCCCCAGCATTTT. It yields the protein CASNLYGRNQPQHF. Supplemented by reference TRBV7-2 and TRBJ1-5, the full variable domain reads GAGVSQSPSNKVTEKGKDVELRCDPISGHTALYWYRQSLGQGLEFLIYFQGNSAPDKSGLPSDRFSAERTGGSVSTLTIQRTQQEDSAVYLCASNLYGRNQPQHFGDGTRLSIL.

J is TRBJ2-4 and V is TRBV27, with D possibly being TRBD1 or TRBD2 (5 bases each). Germline values: CDR1 MNHEY, CDR2 SMNVEV (reference sequence). V lost 4 bases and J 0 bases, leaving 13 bases between the germline ends. This CDR3 has 16 residues. The CDR3 loop is CASSSWDRLAKNIQYF. The CDR3 bases are TGTGCCAGCAGTTCCTGGGACCGATTAGCCAAAAACATTCAGTACTTC.

In its sample, this clonotype was seen a few times. The chain carries TRBV24-1 and TRBJ2-7, with D hard to call. Trimming cost V 6 bases and J 3 bases, with 5 bases left between them. The CDR3 has 11 residues. CDR1 KGHDR and CDR2 SFDVKD come from the germline V gene. This CDR3 is CATSQSYEQYF. The CDR3, as DNA: TGTGCCACCAGTCAGAGCTACGAGCAGTACTTC.

This clonotype was observed many times. V gene TRBV7-9 combines with J gene TRBJ2-7, with 15 bases lining up with TRBD2. CDR3 length equals 21 residues. Germline CDR1 reads SEHNR; CDR2 reads FQNEAQ (reference sequence). V shed 4 bases, J shed 3 bases, and the junction held 19 bases outside the gene matches. The CDR3 region is CASSSDLPGLAGGNFLYEQYF. CDR3 sequence (DNA): TGTGCCAGCAGCTCCGACCTCCCGGGACTAGCGGGAGGTAATTTCCTCTACGAGCAGTACTTC.

The sample holds many counts of this clonotype. The rearrangement links TRBV7-9 to TRBJ2-7; unclear D gene. V lost 3 bases, J lost 2 bases, and 8 bases lay in between. The CDR3 length is 13 residues. The germline V gene has CDR1 SEHNR and CDR2 FQNEAQ (reference sequence). Here the CDR3 reads CASSFETTYEQYF. The CDR3, as DNA: TGTGCCAGCAGCTTCGAGACCACCTACGAGCAGTACTTC.

In this sample, this clonotype turned up a few times. The V call is TRBV7-9, the J call TRBJ2-2, with 11 bases aligning to TRBD1. Per germline, CDR1 SEHNR and CDR2 FQNEAQ (reference sequence). The CDR3 contains 19 residues. V dropped 5 bases and J dropped 2; count of bases not matched to a gene: 13. As DNA, the CDR3 is TGTGCCAGCAGCCCGCGGACAGGGGGCCGGGTTTCCAACACCGGGGAGCTGTTTTTT. Protein: CASSPRTGGRVSNTGELFF.

This clonotype was seen a handful of times. The J gene is TRBJ2-5, the V gene TRBV2; TRBD2 matches at 14 bases. V lost 5 bases, J lost 4 bases, and 6 bases stayed unmatched. This CDR3 spans 16 amino acids. Germline V gene lookup returns CDR1 SNHLY and CDR2 FYNNEI. CDR3 loop: CASSPGTSGGGETQYF. The CDR3 bases are TGTGCCAGCAGTCCCGGGACTAGCGGGGGCGGAGAGACCCAGTACTTC.

The chain employs TRBV18 and TRBJ1-3; possibly TRBD1 for D (5 bases). The CDR3 covers 16 residues. V lost 0 bases to trimming and J lost 0 bases, with 9 bases between them. CDR1 is KGHSH and CDR2 is LQKENI in the germline V gene. Written as DNA, the CDR3 is TGTGCCAGCTCACCACCGGGACGGCTCTCTGGAAACACCATATATTTT. This translates into CASSPPGRLSGNTIYF.

The sample holds many counts of this clonotype. The chain uses TRBV7-2 and TRBJ1-5, with D maybe TRBD1 (5 bases). This CDR3 region has 14 residues. The V and J ends lost 2 bases and 6 bases respectively, with 11 bases between them. In germline, CDR1 is SGHTA, CDR2 FQGNSA. The CDR3 region has the DNA TGTGCCAGCAGCTTAAGCAGGGTACGTCAGCCCCAGCATTTT. Protein sequence: CASSLSRVRQPQHF.